Listed below are T cell receptor beta chains from one sample, sequenced in a study of siplizumab effects on memory and regulatory T cells. The data were produced by immunoSEQ multiplex PCR, yet TCRdb's version contains in-frame clones alone and is incomplete. The sample lists 70,000 to 100,000 clones; under 95% were seen once. Sequencing used CD8+ T cells sorted from blood. These receptors came from a human donor in good health. CDR3s include the opening cysteine and the closing phenylalanine or tryptophan. D genes are given only for firm matches. The size entry is marked missing in some rows and otherwise reads once, few, many or a size class.

once,NA,TRBV9,TRBJ2-3,CASTRRTSSTDTQYF,TGTGCCAGCACCCGACGGACTTCTAGCACAGATACGCAGTATTTT
NA,NA,TRBV5-1,TRBJ2-5,CASSYNTDNLGETQYF,TGCGCCAGCAGCTATAATACAGACAACCTGGGGGAGACCCAGTACTTC
NA,NA,TRBV6-5,TRBJ1-2,CASSYSAAVYGYTF,TGTGCCAGCAGTTACTCGGCGGCAGTCTATGGCTACACCTTC
NA,NA,TRBV5-6,TRBJ2-7,CASSLGGTEQYF,TGTGCCAGCAGCTTGGGGGGGACCGAGCAGTACTTC
NA,TRBD1,TRBV7-9,TRBJ2-5,CASSNRTGPETQYF,TGTGCCAGCAGCAATCGGACAGGGCCAGAGACCCAGTACTTC
once,TRBD2,TRBV5-1,TRBJ2-1,CASSLAGGGAYNEQFF,TGCGCCAGCAGCTTGGCGGGCGGGGGGGCATACAATGAGCAGTTCTTC
NA,NA,TRBV11-2,TRBJ2-1,CASSLEIGQLTYNEQFF,TGTGCCAGCAGCTTAGAAATAGGTCAGCTCACCTACAATGAGCAGTTCTTC
NA,NA,TRBV7-9,TRBJ2-3,CASSSQGTDTQYF,TGTGCCAGCAGCTCACAGGGAACAGATACGCAGTATTTT
NA,NA,TRBV5-1,TRBJ1-1,CASSLGGQLEAFF,TGCGCCAGCAGCTTGGGAGGACAGCTTGAAGCTTTCTTT
NA,NA,TRBV29-1,TRBJ1-1,CSVEGGGFAEAFF,TGCAGCGTTGAAGGGGGGGGGTTCGCTGAAGCTTTCTTT
NA,NA,TRBV11-3,TRBJ1-3,CASSSRSSGNTIYF,TGTGCCAGCAGCTCGAGGTCCTCTGGAAACACCATATATTTT
NA,TRBD2,TRBV5-4,TRBJ2-1,CASTQSGTSGNEQFF,TGTGCCAGCACCCAATCCGGGACTAGCGGCAATGAGCAGTTCTTC
NA,TRBD1,TRBV5-1,TRBJ1-1,CASSHPGTGDEAFF,TGCGCCAGCAGCCACCCTGGGACAGGTGATGAAGCTTTCTTT
NA,NA,TRBV13,TRBJ2-2,CASSLWEAGELFF,TGTGCCAGCAGCCTCTGGGAGGCCGGGGAGCTGTTTTTT
NA,NA,TRBV7-6,TRBJ2-1,CASSQTSNEQFF,TGTGCCAGCAGTCAGACTTCGAATGAGCAGTTCTTC
NA,TRBD1,TRBV15,TRBJ2-1,CATSRDRTGGGNEQFF,TGTGCCACCAGCAGAGATCGAACAGGGGGAGGCAATGAGCAGTTCTTC
NA,TRBD2,TRBV11-2,TRBJ2-7,CASSLAGTSASYEQYF,TGTGCCAGCAGCTTAGCCGGGACTAGCGCTTCCTACGAGCAGTACTTC